What follows are 3 T cell receptor beta chains derived from one specimen sequenced in a study of blood T cell repertoires in COVID-19. Repertoires were generated with immunoSEQ multiplex PCR, while TCRdb's copy carries only in-frame clones and drops some. The sample comprises around 64,000 clones, around 85% of which are singletons, and roughly a fifth rests with the top ten. Material: peripheral blood. Every receptor here comes from a woman of 80 years or more with acute or convalescent COVID-19.

The chain recombines TRBV5-1 with TRBJ1-2, with D unclear. The V end was cut by 0 bases, the J end by 8 bases, with 14 bases between. The CDR3 is made up of 14 amino acids. Germline CDR1 reads SGHRS; CDR2 reads YFSETQ. CDR3 nucleotide sequence: TGCGCCAGCAGCTTGGAAGGCAGGCAGGAAGGCTACACCTTC. Amino acids: CASSLEGRQEGYTF.

The CDR3 coding sequence is TGCGCCAGCAGCTTGGAGGCGGGGGCTCACGGTTCACCCCTCCACTTT. Translated: CASSLEAGAHGSPLHF. This sequence joins TRBV5-1 and TRBJ1-6; possible D gene TRBD1, 6 bases. The CDR3 is 16 residues long. Trimming pared 0 bases from V and 9 bases from J, leaving 16 bases between. Germline V gene lookup returns CDR1 SGHRS and CDR2 YFSETQ.

The chain combines TRBV6-5 with TRBJ2-6, with D unresolved. The CDR3 runs 15 residues. Germline CDR1 reads MNHEY; CDR2 reads SVGAGI. V was cut by 6 bases and J by 1 base, with 10 bases left in between. The CDR3 is CASRLQPSGANVLTF. The CDR3 bases are TGTGCCAGCAGACTTCAACCGTCTGGGGCCAACGTCCTGACTTTC.